This T cell receptor beta chain comes out of a study of regulatory T cells in long-lasting Graves disease. Arm-PCR of CDR3 regions and iRepertoire HTBI primers were the basis on which TCR beta libraries were built. MiXCR, run by TCRdb on the multiplex PCR reads, gives a single entry per CDR3 protein. The sample has about 420,000 distinct CDR3 sequences; around 15% are singletons. Indicated time point: newly diagnosed GD, antithyroid drugs for less than 3 months. Construction of the TCR library relied on RNA isolated from PBMCs. Looked up from germline, CDR1 is MDHEN and CDR2 is SYDVKM. Trimming took 4 bases from V and 0 from J; bases not matched to a gene: 7. The CDR3 runs 17 residues. The same sample was also studied in work on T cells in Graves' hyperthyroidism and ophthalmopathy.

This TCR came from a woman younger than 35 with Graves disease. The sequencing here drew on peripheral blood mononuclear cells (PBMCs), taken at new diagnosis, from a patient treated with antithyroid drugs. The genes are TRBV28 and TRBJ2-7; 12 bases fit TRBD2. CDR3 protein: CASSSHGLAGSSYEQYF. The CDR3, as DNA: TGTGCCAGCAGTTCTCACGGACTAGCGGGAAGCTCCTACGAGCAGTACTTC.